This T cell receptor beta chain comes out of a study of cytomegalovirus exposure and HLA in healthy donors. Study observations and caveats: The study recorded 150 to 200 TCR beta chains that were cytomegalovirus-associated. In vitro checks showed that three CMV-associated chains really do target CMV antigens.

Comments on this clone: Its cognate antigen is unknown.

The donors formed part of the roughly 110-subject validation cohort, distinct from the approximately 670-subject first cohort. Data came from immunoSEQ multiplex PCR; TCRdb stores just in-frame clones and leaves some out. Among 180,000 or so clones, 86% were seen once, and the ten largest hold 2% to 3%. Trimming took 2 bases from V and 0 from J, leaving 10 bases between them. Per the germline V gene, CDR1 is LGHNA and CDR2 is YNFKEQ. The CDR3 runs 15 residues. The chain recombines TRBV4-2 with TRBJ1-1; no clear D. Sequenced input: PBMCs. This receptor was identified in a man aged 18 to 29 in good health and CMV-seropositive. CDR3 sequence (DNA): TGTGCCAGCAGCCAACGACTTTCAATGAACACTGAAGCTTTCTTT. This sequence encodes CASSQRLSMNTEAFF.